The present T cell receptor (beta chain) was sequenced within a study of blood T cell repertoires in COVID-19. Looking at the study overall: Whether acute or convalescent, the COVID-19 samples came from the United States, Italy and Spain. T cells, B-cell-depleted T cells, or PBMCs provided the cDNA or gDNA that served as material.

Authors' data handling: Using reference gene primer amplification, nucleated cell counts were estimated. Here immunoSEQ multiplex PCR was the method, and the copy in TCRdb shows in-frame clones only, minus some. D and trimming were read from the DNA, whereas the V and J calls and clone size are those reported in that table. The sample shows 270,000 or so clones, over 85% of them seen only once. Patients at the Seattle site were enrolled during active infection and followed longitudinally. Sequencing used peripheral blood. The TCR originated in a woman aged 25 to 45 with COVID-19, enrolled during active disease.

CDR3 bases: TGTGCCAGCAGTTTAAATGGACAAGAGCAGTTCTTC. It specifies CASSLNGQEQFF. The rearrangement links TRBV27 to TRBJ2-1, with D possibly being TRBD1 (5 bases). CDR3 length: 12 amino acids. The germline V gene encodes CDR1 MNHEY and CDR2 SMNVEV (reference sequence). Trimming cost V 2 bases and J 10 bases, with 9 bases left between them.